Here is one T cell receptor (beta chain) with its context. This clonotype was detected a few times. The antigen this receptor binds is unknown. The input lacks base qualities; no much larger clone sits a single base away. The data originate from a study of blood T cells in healthy people across ages (dated by TCRdb to between 2014 and 2017). General notes on the study: Template switching captured roughly one uniquely barcoded TCR beta cDNA molecule per two T cells in model experiments. Donors of different ages were randomly distributed across sequencing lanes to avoid experimental bias. Age-related changes in TCR beta repertoire diversity were measured in the study by deep sequencing normalized with unique cDNA molecular identifiers. Four age groups were formed from the donors: young (average roughly 16 years), middle-aged (approximately 40), aged (around 68) and long-lived (about 80). Two additional independent replicas of 1 million unique cDNA reads from the same blood draw were analyzed for two donors (one aged 18 to 30 and one aged 80 or older).

Libraries came from 5' RACE. The instrument given in TCRdb is Illumina HiSeq 2500. A second PCR of roughly 7 to 11 cycles was performed with a sample-barcoded 5' primer and a J-beta primer mix. A template-switch 5' adaptor carrying 12 random nucleotides introduced a unique molecular identifier onto each TCR beta cDNA molecule. Each sample yielded at least 2.5 million CDR3-containing paired-end reads. All of the RNA was converted into first-strand cDNA using the Mint cDNA synthesis kit, with a TRBC-specific oligonucleotide serving as the primer. Following uracil-DNA glycosylase treatment, all cDNA underwent a first 18-cycle PCR with the universal primers M1SS and BC2_uni_R. Per the original workflow: For normalization, 1 million high-quality reads, each with a distinct molecular identifier, were randomly selected from each sample. Reads with shared molecular identifiers were discarded instead of being binned into consensus sequences. MiTCR, run with a Q25 quality threshold and the strictest error-elimination algorithm, handled CDR3 identification, clonotype clustering and error correction. Lower-bound total TCR beta diversity was estimated with a nonparametric unseen species model using Euler transformation. Using fastp at Q25 and MiXCR, TCRdb reprocessed the public reads and kept productive beta chains. Each record represents a unique CDR3 protein, reported with the most common genes and DNA among its rows. The V and J calls come from TCRdb's annotation, not from the publication. Recorded for this sample are about 1.4 million distinct CDR3 sequences; approximately 60% of them occurred a single time. The ten largest clones represent more than 6% of the sample.

What the work shows at the level of the full study, not this receptor alone: Because donor CMV infection status was unknown, age-related changes in expanded clonotypes were potentially confounded. Estimates of total diversity from one million sequenced T cells were regarded as lower bounds and underestimates. Compared with the aged group, the long-lived group had more naive CD4+ T cells, fewer expanded clones and increased TCR diversity, a pattern suggesting age selection. Bulk unsorted PBMC profiling prevented conclusive comparison of naive and antigen-experienced compartments. The percentage of naive T cells measured by flow cytometry correlated strongly with observed TCR beta diversity. As age increased, observed TCR beta diversity per million T cells dropped in a roughly linear way, and a significant reduction was already evident by age about 36.

Trimming removed 4 bases from V and 6 bases from J; the gene matches leave 6 bases unexplained. Measured from the cysteine to the phenylalanine, the CDR3 is 14 residues long. Just the 42-base CDR3 DNA is kept, in frame starting at base 1. CDR1 and CDR2, looked up from the germline V gene, are SGHRS and YFSETQ. The approximately 40 donors, aged about 6 to 95 years, were systemically healthy Caucasian individuals from Russia. Ten milliliters of peripheral blood were drawn from each donor into EDTA-treated Vacutainer tubes. PBMCs were isolated by Ficoll-Paque density-gradient centrifugation, with at least 7 million obtained per sample. Trizol reagent was used to extract total RNA from PBMCs, with at least 5 micrograms per sample. Naive CD45RAhigh/CD27high T cell percentages were measured by flow cytometry on a PBMC aliquot from every donor.

The source material was blood. Recombination connected TRBV5-1 to TRBJ2-3; TRBD1 fits 9 bases in the junction. The clonotype comes from a man younger than 35 in good health. The CDR3 region has the sequence CASSLQGAVDTQYF. Here is the DNA: TGCGCCAGCAGCCTACAGGGGGCGGTGGATACGCAGTATTTT.